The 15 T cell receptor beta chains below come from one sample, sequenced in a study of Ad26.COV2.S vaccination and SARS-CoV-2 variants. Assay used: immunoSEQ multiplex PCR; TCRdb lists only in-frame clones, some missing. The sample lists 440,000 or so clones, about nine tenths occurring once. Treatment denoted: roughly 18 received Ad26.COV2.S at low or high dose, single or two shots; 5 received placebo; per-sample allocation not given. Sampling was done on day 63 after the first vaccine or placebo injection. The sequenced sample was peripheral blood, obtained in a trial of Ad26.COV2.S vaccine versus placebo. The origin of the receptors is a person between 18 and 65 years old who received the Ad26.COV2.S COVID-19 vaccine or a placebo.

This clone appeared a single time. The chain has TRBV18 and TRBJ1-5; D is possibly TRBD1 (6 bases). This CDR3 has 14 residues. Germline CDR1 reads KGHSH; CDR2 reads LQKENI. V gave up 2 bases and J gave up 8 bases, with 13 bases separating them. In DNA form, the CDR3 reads TGTGCCAGCTCACCAACGACAGGTATCAAGCCCCAGCATTTT. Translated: CASSPTTGIKPQHF.

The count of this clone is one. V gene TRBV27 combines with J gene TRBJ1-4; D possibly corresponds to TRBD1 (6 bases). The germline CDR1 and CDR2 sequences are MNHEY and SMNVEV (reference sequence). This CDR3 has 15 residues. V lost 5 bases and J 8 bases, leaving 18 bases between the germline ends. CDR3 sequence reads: CASSIHSGTLEKLFF. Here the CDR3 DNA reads TGTGCCAGCAGTATACATTCCGGGACACTCGAAAAACTGTTTTTT.

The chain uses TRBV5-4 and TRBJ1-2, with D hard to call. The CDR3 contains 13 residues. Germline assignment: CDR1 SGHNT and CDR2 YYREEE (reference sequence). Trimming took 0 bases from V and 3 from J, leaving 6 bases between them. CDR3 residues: CASSLVGYYGYTF. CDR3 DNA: TGTGCCAGCAGCTTGGTGGGGTACTATGGCTACACCTTC. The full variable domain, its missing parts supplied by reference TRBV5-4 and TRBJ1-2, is ETGVTQSPTHLIKTRGQQVTLRCSSQSGHNTVSWYQQALGQGPQFIFQYYREEENGRGNFPPRFSGLQFPNYSSELNVNALELDDSALYLCASSLVGYYGYTFGSGTRLTVV.

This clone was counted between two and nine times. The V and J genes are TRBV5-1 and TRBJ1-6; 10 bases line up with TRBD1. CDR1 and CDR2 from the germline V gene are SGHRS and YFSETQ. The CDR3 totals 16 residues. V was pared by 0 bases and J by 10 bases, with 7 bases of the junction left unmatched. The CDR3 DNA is TGCGCCAGCAGCTTGGTAGGGGGACAGGGGACCTCACCCCTCCACTTT. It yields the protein CASSLVGGQGTSPLHF.

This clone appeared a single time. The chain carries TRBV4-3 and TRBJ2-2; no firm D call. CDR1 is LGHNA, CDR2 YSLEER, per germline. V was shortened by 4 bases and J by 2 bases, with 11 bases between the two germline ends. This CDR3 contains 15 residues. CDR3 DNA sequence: TGCGCCAGCAGCCCAGTAAGACCCAACACCGGGGAGCTGTTTTTT. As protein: CASSPVRPNTGELFF.

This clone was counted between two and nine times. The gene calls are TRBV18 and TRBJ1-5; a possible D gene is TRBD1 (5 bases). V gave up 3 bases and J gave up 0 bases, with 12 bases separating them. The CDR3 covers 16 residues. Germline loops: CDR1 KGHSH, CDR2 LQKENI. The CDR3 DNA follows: TGTGCCAGCTCACCCGAGGGGCCTTATAGCAATCAGCCCCAGCATTTT. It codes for CASSPEGPYSNQPQHF.

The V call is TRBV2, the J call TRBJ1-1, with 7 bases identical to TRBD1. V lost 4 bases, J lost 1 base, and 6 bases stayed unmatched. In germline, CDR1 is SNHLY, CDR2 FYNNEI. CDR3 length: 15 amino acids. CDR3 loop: CASSARQGRNTEAFF. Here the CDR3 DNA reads TGTGCCAGCAGTGCCCGACAGGGACGGAACACTGAAGCTTTCTTT.

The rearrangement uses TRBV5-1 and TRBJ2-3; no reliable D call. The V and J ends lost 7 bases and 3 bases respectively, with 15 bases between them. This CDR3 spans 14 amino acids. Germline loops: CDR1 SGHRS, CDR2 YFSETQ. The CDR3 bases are TGCGCCAGCTGCCCGACCAGTACGACAGATACGCAGTATTTT. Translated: CASCPTSTTDTQYF. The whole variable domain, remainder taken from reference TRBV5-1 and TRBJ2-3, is KAGVTQTPRYLIKTRGQQVTLSCSPISGHRSVSWYQQTPGQGLQFLFEYFSETQRNKGNFPGRFSGRQFSNSRSEMNVSTLELGDSALYLCASCPTSTTDTQYFGPGTRLTVL.

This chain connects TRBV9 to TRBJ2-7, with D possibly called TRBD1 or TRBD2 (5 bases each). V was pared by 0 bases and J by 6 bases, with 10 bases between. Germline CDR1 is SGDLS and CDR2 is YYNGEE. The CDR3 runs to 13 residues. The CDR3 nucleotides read TGTGCCAGCAGCGTAGGCTATGGGGGCGAGCAGTACTTC. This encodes CASSVGYGGEQYF.

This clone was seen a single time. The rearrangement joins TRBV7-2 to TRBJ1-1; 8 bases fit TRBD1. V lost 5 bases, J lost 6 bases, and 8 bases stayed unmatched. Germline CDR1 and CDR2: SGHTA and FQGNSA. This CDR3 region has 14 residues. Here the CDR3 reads CASSIQGAGAEAFF. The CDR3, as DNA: TGTGCCAGCAGCATCCAGGGGGCTGGCGCTGAAGCTTTCTTT.

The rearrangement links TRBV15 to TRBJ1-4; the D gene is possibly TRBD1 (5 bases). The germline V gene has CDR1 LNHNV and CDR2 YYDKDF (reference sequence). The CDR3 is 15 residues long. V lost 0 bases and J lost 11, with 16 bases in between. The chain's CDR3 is CATSRDPGSIRKLFF. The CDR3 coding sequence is TGTGCCACCAGCAGAGACCCAGGGAGTATTCGTAAACTGTTTTTT. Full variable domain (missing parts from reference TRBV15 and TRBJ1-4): DAMVIQNPRYQVTQFGKPVTLSCSQTLNHNVMYWYQQKSSQAPKLLFHYYDKDFNNEADTPDNFQSRRPNTSFCFLDIRSPGLGDTAMYLCATSRDPGSIRKLFFGSGTQLSVL.

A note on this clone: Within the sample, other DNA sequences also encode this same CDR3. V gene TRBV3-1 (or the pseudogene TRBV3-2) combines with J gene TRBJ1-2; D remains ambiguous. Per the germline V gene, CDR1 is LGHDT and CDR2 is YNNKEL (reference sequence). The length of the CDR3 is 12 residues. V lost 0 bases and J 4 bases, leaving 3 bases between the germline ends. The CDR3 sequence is CASSQDSYGYTF. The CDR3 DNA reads TGTGCCAGCAGCCAAGACAGCTATGGCTACACCTTC.

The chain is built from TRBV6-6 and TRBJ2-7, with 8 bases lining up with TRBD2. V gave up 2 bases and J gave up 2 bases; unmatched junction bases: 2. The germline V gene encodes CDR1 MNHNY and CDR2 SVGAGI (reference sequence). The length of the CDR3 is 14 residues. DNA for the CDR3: TGTGCCAGCAGTTACCCGGGACTAGCCTACGAGCAGTACTTC. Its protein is CASSYPGLAYEQYF.

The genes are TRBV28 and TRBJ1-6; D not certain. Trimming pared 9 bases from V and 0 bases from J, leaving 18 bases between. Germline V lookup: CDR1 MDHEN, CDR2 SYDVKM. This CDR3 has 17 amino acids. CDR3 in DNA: TGTGCCAGTAGTACCAGCCGCCGGACCTCCTATAATTCACCCCTCCACTTT. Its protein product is CASSTSRRTSYNSPLHF. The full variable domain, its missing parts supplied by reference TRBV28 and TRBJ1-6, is DVKVTQSSRYLVKRTGEKVFLECVQDMDHENMFWYRQDPGLGLRLIYFSYDVKMKEKGDIPEGYSVSREKKERFSLILESASTNQTSMYLCASSTSRRTSYNSPLHFGNGTRLTVT.

The CDR3 spells CATSRVSGSLLWAGELFF. The CDR3 DNA reads TGTGCCACCAGCAGAGTTAGCGGGAGTCTTTTATGGGCCGGGGAGCTGTTTTTT. The genes are TRBV15 and TRBJ2-2; 9 nucleotides align to TRBD2. This CDR3 has 18 amino acids. Germline lookup yields CDR1 LNHNV and CDR2 YYDKDF (reference sequence). The V and J ends lost 1 base and 6 bases, in that order; junction bases with no gene match: 12. Filled out from reference TRBV15 and TRBJ2-2, the complete variable domain reads DAMVIQNPRYQVTQFGKPVTLSCSQTLNHNVMYWYQQKSSQAPKLLFHYYDKDFNNEADTPDNFQSRRPNTSFCFLDIRSPGLGDTAMYLCATSRVSGSLLWAGELFFGEGSRLTVL.